This T cell receptor (beta chain) originates from a study of blood T cell repertoires in COVID-19. At the level of the study: In each case, the material was cDNA or gDNA derived from T cells, B-cell-depleted T cells, or PBMCs.

CDR1 and CDR2 from the germline V gene are MDHEN and SYDVKM. The CDR3 extends over 18 amino acids. Trimming took 7 bases from V and 5 from J; bases not matched to a gene: 22. Some clones are missing from TCRdb's copy, which holds only in-frame ones; the method was immunoSEQ multiplex PCR. The sample holds some 150,000 clones; around 87% are singletons and the top ten take over 12%. Sequences were obtained from peripheral blood. J is TRBJ2-7 and V is TRBV28, with TRBD2 identical over 8 bases. The sequence was obtained from a woman aged 40 to 55 with acute or convalescent COVID-19. CDR3: CASISVRGATPTGHEQYF. CDR3 DNA: TGTGCCAGCATCAGTGTGCGGGGGGCTACTCCTACGGGCCACGAGCAGTACTTC.